These T cell receptor beta chains were read from a single sample in a study of shared clonotypes between healthy human individuals. TCRdb keeps only in-frame clones here, not all; method: immunoSEQ multiplex PCR. The table shows more than 2 million clones, with 85% to 95% occurring only once. The sample was naive CD4+ T cells sorted from blood. The source is a man aged 18 to 30 in good health. CDR3s include the opening cysteine and the closing phenylalanine or tryptophan. D genes are given only for firm matches. Clone size is shown for a subset of rows, as once, few, many or a class of expanded clone.

size | J | V | D | CDR3 | DNA
. | TRBJ1-1 | TRBV7-2 | . | CASSLASTAPTTEAFF | TGTGCCAGCAGCCTGGCCTCTACAGCCCCTACAACTGAAGCTTTCTTT
. | TRBJ1-1 | TRBV6-5 | . | CASSSAHRVTEAFF | TGTGCCAGCAGTTCCGCGCACAGGGTTACTGAAGCTTTCTTT
. | TRBJ2-1 | TRBV7-9 | TRBD2 | CASSPTGEGGEQFF | TGTGCCAGCAGCCCTACGGGGGAGGGCGGTGAGCAGTTCTTC
. | TRBJ2-7 | TRBV7-9 | TRBD2 | CASTPSGVTYEQYF | TGTGCCAGCACCCCAAGCGGGGTAACCTACGAGCAGTACTTC
. | TRBJ2-3 | TRBV30 | . | CAWSGGLGTQYF | TGTGCCTGGAGTGGAGGTTTAGGAACGCAGTATTTT
. | TRBJ2-3 | TRBV9 | . | CASSVAGGNTDTQYF | TGTGCCAGCAGCGTAGCAGGGGGGAACACAGATACGCAGTATTTT
few | TRBJ1-6 | TRBV6-5 | TRBD1 | CASSYYGTGDSPLHF | TGTGCCAGCAGTTACTACGGGACAGGCGATTCACCCCTCCACTTT
. | TRBJ2-2 | TRBV10-1 | TRBD1 | CATPGQGDNTGELFF | TGCGCCACTCCCGGACAGGGAGATAACACCGGGGAGCTGTTTTTT
. | TRBJ2-2 | TRBV9 | TRBD2 | CASSEGLASSNTGELFF | TGTGCCAGCAGCGAGGGACTAGCGTCATCGAACACCGGGGAGCTGTTTTTT
. | TRBJ2-2 | TRBV11-2 | . | CASSLVAGELFF | TGTGCCAGCAGCTTAGTCGCCGGGGAGCTGTTTTTT
. | TRBJ2-1 | TRBV5-1 | TRBD2 | CASSLGLAVYNEQFF | TGCGCCAGCAGCTTAGGACTAGCGGTCTACAATGAGCAGTTCTTC
. | TRBJ2-1 | TRBV25-1 | TRBD1 | CASSEYWGQGQFF | TGTGCCAGCAGTGAATATTGGGGACAGGGACAGTTCTTC
. | TRBJ2-5 | TRBV9 | . | CASSASHGTQYF | TGTGCCAGCAGCGCGAGTCATGGGACCCAGTACTTC
. | TRBJ2-7 | TRBV6-6 | TRBD1 | CASRQTGTGNYEQYF | TGTGCCAGCAGGCAGACCGGGACAGGGAACTACGAGCAGTACTTC
. | TRBJ2-1 | TRBV6-1 | TRBD1 | CASTGTGSYNEQFF | TGTGCCAGCACCGGGACAGGGTCCTACAATGAGCAGTTCTTC
. | TRBJ1-2 | TRBV28 | . | CASSLSQGHSGYTF | TGTGCCAGCAGTTTATCTCAGGGGCATAGTGGCTACACCTTC
. | TRBJ2-2 | TRBV30 | . | CAWSVRLTGELFF | TGTGCCTGGAGTGTAAGACTTACCGGGGAGCTGTTTTTT
. | TRBJ1-3 | TRBV2 | . | CASKGWGSGNTIYF | TGTGCCAGCAAGGGGTGGGGTTCTGGAAACACCATATATTTT
. | TRBJ2-5 | TRBV19 | . | CASSWKNAGVEETQYF | TGTGCCAGTAGTTGGAAAAACGCAGGGGTTGAAGAGACCCAGTACTTC
. | TRBJ2-2 | TRBV2 | . | CASTRNTGELFF | TGTGCCAGCACTAGGAACACCGGGGAGCTGTTTTTT
. | TRBJ2-2 | TRBV10-3 | . | CAISEAGELFF | TGTGCCATCAGTGAGGCCGGGGAGCTGTTTTTT
. | TRBJ2-7 | TRBV6-1 | TRBD2 | CASSLAGTSQVEQYF | TGTGCCAGCAGTTTAGCTGGGACTAGTCAAGTCGAGCAGTACTTC
. | TRBJ2-7 | TRBV6-5 | . | CASSYSRGLYEQYF | TGTGCCAGCAGTTACAGTCGCGGGCTCTACGAGCAGTACTTC
. | TRBJ1-5 | TRBV19 | TRBD1 | CATGQGSQPQHF | TGTGCCACCGGACAGGGTTCGCAGCCCCAGCATTTT
. | TRBJ2-1 | TRBV5-4 | . | CASSQDYNEQFF | TGTGCCAGCAGCCAGGACTACAATGAGCAGTTCTTC
. | TRBJ2-4 | TRBV5-4 | . | CASSLDRAETKNIQYF | TGTGCCAGCAGCTTGGACAGGGCCGAGACCAAAAACATTCAGTACTTC
. | TRBJ1-5 | TRBV28 | . | CASRQGLRSNQPQHF | TGTGCCAGCAGACAGGGTTTACGGAGCAATCAGCCCCAGCATTTT
. | TRBJ2-6 | TRBV5-1 | . | CASSLASSGANVLTF | TGCGCCAGCAGCTTGGCTAGCTCTGGGGCCAACGTCCTGACTTTC
. | TRBJ2-7 | TRBV5-1 | . | CASRMGRYEQYF | TGCGCCAGCAGAATGGGGCGCTACGAGCAGTACTTC
once | TRBJ2-5 | TRBV2 | . | CASSGATQYF | TGTGCCAGCAGTGGGGCGACCCAGTACTTC
. | TRBJ1-1 | TRBV6-6 | . | CASRPVLNTEAFF | TGTGCCAGCAGGCCAGTCCTGAACACTGAAGCTTTCTTT
. | TRBJ2-7 | TRBV18 | TRBD1 | CASSGTGGATYEQYF | TGTGCCAGCTCAGGGACAGGGGGCGCAACCTACGAGCAGTACTTC
. | TRBJ1-4 | TRBV6-6 | . | CASSYSGGATEKLFF | TGTGCCAGCAGTTACTCGGGGGGCGCGACTGAAAAACTGTTTTTT
. | TRBJ2-7 | TRBV30 | TRBD2 | CAWMRLAGAYEQYF | TGTGCCTGGATGCGGCTAGCGGGGGCATACGAGCAGTACTTC
. | TRBJ2-6 | TRBV4-3 | . | CASSQEEASWANVLTF | TGCGCCAGCAGCCAAGAAGAGGCCTCGTGGGCCAACGTCCTGACTTTC
. | TRBJ2-1 | TRBV13 | TRBD1 | CASIRQGEMGEQFF | TGTGCCAGCATCAGACAGGGGGAGATGGGTGAGCAGTTCTTC
. | TRBJ1-2 | TRBV30 | . | CAWSGLPGSYGYTF | TGTGCCTGGAGTGGGCTCCCAGGGTCGTATGGCTACACCTTC
. | TRBJ2-7 | TRBV18 | . | CASSSGTYEQYF | TGTGCCAGCTCATCCGGAACCTACGAGCAGTACTTC
. | TRBJ2-1 | TRBV18 | TRBD1 | CASSPRDRGNEQFF | TGTGCCAGCTCACCCCGGGACAGGGGAAATGAGCAGTTCTTC
. | TRBJ2-1 | TRBV9 | . | CASSVVGIGNEQFF | TGTGCCAGCAGCGTAGTCGGGATAGGGAATGAGCAGTTCTTC
. | TRBJ1-2 | TRBV29-1 | . | CSVVHTRVGYGYTF | TGCAGCGTTGTCCATACGCGGGTCGGCTATGGCTACACCTTC
. | TRBJ2-7 | TRBV5-1 | TRBD1 | CASSLAGQGGPYEQYF | TGCGCCAGCAGCTTGGCAGGACAGGGAGGACCCTACGAGCAGTACTTC
. | TRBJ1-6 | TRBV4-1 | TRBD1 | CASSQGSAGGDSPLHF | TGCGCCAGCAGCCAAGGGTCGGCAGGGGGGGATTCACCCCTCCACTTT
. | TRBJ2-4 | TRBV20-1 | . | CSARDVNIQYF | TGCAGTGCCCGGGACGTAAACATTCAGTACTTC
. | TRBJ1-2 | TRBV5-1 | . | CASSLVGREEEGYTF | TGCGCCAGCAGCTTGGTCGGCAGGGAAGAGGAGGGCTACACCTTC
. | TRBJ2-1 | TRBV21-1 | . | CASSNLSSGRPHNEQFF | TGTGCCAGCAGCAACCTTTCTTCAGGACGCCCCCACAATGAGCAGTTCTTC
. | TRBJ2-1 | TRBV2 | . | CATSRGYYNEQFF | TGTGCCACGAGTAGGGGGTACTACAATGAGCAGTTCTTC
. | TRBJ2-3 | TRBV9 | TRBD1 | CASSLDRGDTQYF | TGTGCCAGCAGCCTGGACAGGGGAGATACGCAGTATTTT
. | TRBJ1-5 | TRBV19 | TRBD1 | CARTERDRGGIINQPQHF | TGTGCCAGAACTGAGCGGGACAGGGGCGGCATCATTAATCAGCCCCAGCATTTT
once | TRBJ2-3 | TRBV18 | . | CASSPGGGSTDTQYF | TGTGCCAGCTCACCGGGAGGAGGTTCCACAGATACGCAGTATTTT
. | TRBJ1-1 | TRBV25-1 | . | CASSEAGGNTEAFF | TGTGCCAGCAGTGAGGCCGGCGGAAACACTGAAGCTTTCTTT
. | TRBJ1-6 | TRBV6-5 | . | CASRRKNNSPLHF | TGTGCCAGCAGAAGGAAAAATAATTCACCCCTCCACTTT
. | TRBJ1-1 | TRBV27 | TRBD1 | CASSLQGAGEAFF | TGTGCCAGCAGTTTACAGGGGGCAGGGGAAGCTTTCTTT
. | TRBJ2-7 | TRBV28 | TRBD2 | CASSPLTGTSGYEQYF | TGTGCCAGCAGCCCCTTAACCGGGACTAGCGGGTACGAGCAGTACTTC